The source of this T cell receptor (beta chain) is a study of memory CD4+ T cells and cytomegalovirus serostatus. Study-level background: Healthy Belgian adult donors included about 10 CMV-positive and 20 to 30 CMV-negative people. Overall study findings and caveats: Median bootstrapped AUC for CMV status was about 0.96 originally, 0.85 to 0.92 US-trained.

On this clone itself: What it binds is not known.

This CDR3 spans 17 amino acids. Trimming took 3 bases from V and 0 from J, leaving 18 bases between them. Germline V gene lookup returns CDR1 MDHEN and CDR2 SYDVKM. Single viable CD3+CD4+CD8-CD45RO+ cells were sorted as the memory CD4+ T cells. CD4+ T cells were isolated by positive magnetic selection. As originally analysed: After removing out-of-frame reads, millions of distinct TCRbeta sequences remained. The assay was immunoSEQ multiplex PCR, and TCRdb's table has in-frame clones only and misses some. V and J calls and clone size are as listed in that table; D and trimming were resolved from the DNA. The table lists more than 45,000 clones, 82% of them singletons.

The TCR sequence derives from an adult in good health and CMV-seronegative. The V gene is TRBV28, the J gene TRBJ2-7, with D perhaps TRBD2 (6 bases). Sequencing was done on a sample of memory CD4+ T cells from blood. CDR3 sequence reads: CASSFPVEGRSSYEQYF. The CDR3 DNA reads as TGTGCCAGCAGTTTCCCAGTGGAGGGACGGAGCTCCTACGAGCAGTACTTC.